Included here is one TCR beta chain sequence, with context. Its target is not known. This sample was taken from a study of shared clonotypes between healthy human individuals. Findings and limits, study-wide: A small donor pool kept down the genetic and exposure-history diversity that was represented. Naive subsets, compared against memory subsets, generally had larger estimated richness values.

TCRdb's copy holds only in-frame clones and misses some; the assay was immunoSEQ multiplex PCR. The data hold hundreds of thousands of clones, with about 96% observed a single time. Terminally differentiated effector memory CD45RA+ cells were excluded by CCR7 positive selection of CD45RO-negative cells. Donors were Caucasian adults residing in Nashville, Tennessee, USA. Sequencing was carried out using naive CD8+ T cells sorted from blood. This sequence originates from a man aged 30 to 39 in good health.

The CDR3 here is CASRDRYTDTQYF. The CDR3 DNA reads TGTGCCAGCAGAGACCGATACACAGATACGCAGTATTTT. This chain connects TRBV9 to TRBJ2-3, with D unclear. The CDR3 totals 13 residues. From germline, CDR1 is SGDLS and CDR2 YYNGEE. V lost 5 bases and J lost 2, with 9 bases in between.